The 30 T cell receptor beta chains below come from one sample, sequenced in a study of T-cell reconstitution after alpha-beta-depleted transplantation in children. Unique molecular identifiers were built into the TCRbeta library. In TCRdb, the PCR reads were re-called with MiXCR into one record per CDR3 protein. The sample lists about 91,000 distinct CDR3 sequences; approximately 9.2% were seen once. The material was PBMCs from the stem cell graft donor, obtained from the stem cell graft. The origin of the receptors is a human donor who donated a stem cell graft to a child with congenital amegakaryocytic thrombocytopenia.

This clonotype has a count of ten or more. The J gene is TRBJ2-7, the V gene TRBV28; 7 nucleotides line up with TRBD1. The CDR3 runs 15 residues. Germline CDR1 MDHEN, CDR2 SYDVKM. Unmatched junction bases numbered 10, after V lost 5 bases and J lost 3 bases. The CDR3 region has the DNA TGTGCCAGCAGTCCTCAGACAGGGACCCACTACGAGCAGTACTTC. Its translation is CASSPQTGTHYEQYF.

This clonotype was seen at least ten times. This chain connects TRBV7-9 to TRBJ2-1; 9 bases line up with TRBD2. From germline, CDR1 is SEHNR and CDR2 FQNEAQ (reference sequence). This CDR3 contains 16 residues. V lost 4 bases, J lost 5 bases, and 9 bases stayed unmatched. The CDR3 DNA reads TGTGCCAGCAGCTCTGGTGTCGGCGGGGGGGACAATGAGCAGTTCTTC. Its protein is CASSSGVGGGDNEQFF.

This clonotype was detected ten times or more. The chain has TRBV6-5 and TRBJ2-3; 8 bases are shared with TRBD1. Germline trimming cut 10 bases from V and 0 bases from J; bases unmatched to any gene: 18. Germline V gives CDR1 MNHEY, CDR2 SVGAGI. This CDR3 is 18 amino acids long. CDR3 sequence (DNA): TGTGCCAATTCGGCGGGACAGGCGAGCCGATTGAGCACAGATACGCAGTATTTT. Its protein is CANSAGQASRLSTDTQYF.

This clonotype was found many times. This rearrangement joins TRBV5-1 to TRBJ2-6; D is possibly TRBD1 (5 bases). Germline lookup yields CDR1 SGHRS and CDR2 YFSETQ. V was clipped by 4 bases and J by 0 bases, with 14 bases between them. The CDR3 covers 17 residues. CDR3 bases: TGCGCCAGCAGCGGTGGCCGTACAGGCTCTGGGGCCAACGTCCTGACTTTC. Translated: CASSGGRTGSGANVLTF.

The sample holds many counts of this clonotype. The rearrangement joins TRBV29-1 to TRBJ1-2; perhaps TRBD1 as D (6 bases). Per the germline V gene, CDR1 is SQVTM and CDR2 is ANQGSEA. V shed 4 bases and J shed 1 base, with 10 bases lying between them. The CDR3 spans 13 residues. This CDR3 reads CSVGTAHNYGYTF. The DNA of the CDR3 is TGCAGCGTTGGGACAGCTCATAACTATGGCTACACCTTC.

Many counts were recorded for this clonotype. The chain carries TRBV28 and TRBJ2-1; weak D call: TRBD2 (5 bases). CDR3 length equals 17 residues. Trimming removed 7 bases at V and 0 bases at J, with 19 bases between. Germline V gene data show CDR1 as MDHEN and CDR2 as SYDVKM. The CDR3 here is CASTSSGKPSSYNEQFF. The CDR3 DNA is TGTGCCAGCACATCAAGCGGCAAACCGAGCTCCTACAATGAGCAGTTCTTC.

This clonotype has a count of ten or more. The V call is TRBV10-3, the J call TRBJ2-5; possibly TRBD2 for D (5 bases). Trimming cost V 10 bases and J 10 bases, with 19 bases left between them. There are 12 residues in the CDR3. The germline CDR1 and CDR2 sequences are ENHRY and SYGVKD. The DNA for the CDR3 is TGTGCCACCGGTCTGGACTCTAGCATCCAGTACTTC. Translated: CATGLDSSIQYF.

This clonotype was observed many times. V and J are TRBV7-9 and TRBJ2-5, with a tentative D call TRBD2 (6 bases). The V gene lost 8 bases and the J gene lost 1 base, with 8 bases spanning the gap. The germline gives CDR1 SEHNR, CDR2 FQNEAQ (reference sequence). The CDR3 runs to 12 residues. The CDR3 DNA reads TGTGCCAGCGCTAGCGCCCAAGAGACCCAGTACTTC. Protein: CASASAQETQYF.

This clonotype was detected ten times or more. The chain recombines TRBV15 with TRBJ1-1; D is undetermined. The V and J ends lost 1 base and 3 bases respectively, with 6 bases between them. The CDR3 runs 13 residues. CDR1 and CDR2 from the germline V gene are LNHNV and YYDKDF (reference sequence). CDR3 nucleotide sequence: TGTGCCACCAGCAGAGCACAGTACACTGAAGCTTTCTTT. This encodes CATSRAQYTEAFF.

This clonotype was observed at least ten times. This chain uses TRBV28 with TRBJ1-1; tentatively, D is TRBD1 (6 bases). This CDR3 region has 13 residues. Trimming left V 6 bases short and J 5 bases short, with 13 bases between. CDR1 and CDR2 (germline): MDHEN, SYDVKM. The CDR3 bases are TGTGCCAGCAGCACCAACACAGGGACTGAAGCTTTCTTT. It encodes CASSTNTGTEAFF.

This clonotype came up a few times. CDR3 region: CATGTSGYEQYF. The CDR3 DNA reads TGTGCCACAGGGACTAGCGGCTACGAGCAGTACTTC. This sequence joins TRBV2 and TRBJ2-7, with 11 positions matching TRBD2. The V gene end was trimmed by 10 bases and the J gene end by 3 bases; junction bases not matched to a gene: 2. Germline CDR1 is SNHLY and CDR2 is FYNNEI. The CDR3 is 12 residues long.

At least ten counts were recorded for this clonotype. The J gene is TRBJ2-3, the V gene TRBV28; 8 bases are shared with TRBD1. Germline-derived CDR1 and CDR2 are MDHEN and SYDVKM. Unmatched junction bases numbered 2, after V lost 4 bases and J lost 2 bases. The CDR3 loop spans 14 amino acids. As DNA, the CDR3 is TGTGCCAGCAGTTCGGACAGGGTCACAGATACGCAGTATTTT. Translated: CASSSDRVTDTQYF. The full variable domain, with the rest looked up from reference TRBV28 and TRBJ2-3, is DVKVTQSSRYLVKRTGEKVFLECVQDMDHENMFWYRQDPGLGLRLIYFSYDVKMKEKGDIPEGYSVSREKKERFSLILESASTNQTSMYLCASSSDRVTDTQYFGPGTRLTVL.

This chain links TRBV3-1 with TRBJ2-2; TRBD1 aligns across 10 bases. The CDR3 totals 18 residues. The germline CDR1 and CDR2 sequences are LGHDT and YNNKEL (reference sequence). CDR3 nucleotides: TGTACCATCTCCCCAGTCGCGGGACAGGGGAGGGGGACCGGGGAGCTGTTTTTT. It is translated as CTISPVAGQGRGTGELFF.

This clonotype was counted at least ten times. The chain couples TRBV12-3 or TRBV12-4 to TRBJ1-2; a possible D gene is TRBD1 (5 bases). The CDR3 length is 12 residues. With 6 bases removed from V and 7 bases from J, the gap between germline ends came to 12 bases. The CDR3, as DNA: TGTGCCAGCAGCGACAGCGATCGTGGCTACACCTTC. Translation: CASSDSDRGYTF.

This clonotype has a count of ten or more. The chain carries TRBV6-5 and TRBJ1-4; TRBD1 matches at 9 bases. J gave up 4 bases and V 6 bases, and 9 bases lay outside the gene matches. This CDR3 is built from 16 residues. CDR1 MNHEY and CDR2 SVGAGI come from the germline V gene. CDR3 residues: CASSYPGQGSNEKLFF. The CDR3 DNA follows: TGTGCCAGCAGCTACCCCGGACAGGGGAGTAATGAAAAACTGTTTTTT.

In this sample, this clonotype turned up many times. The chain links TRBV4-2 to TRBJ2-7, with no clear D. Germline values: CDR1 LGHNA, CDR2 YNFKEQ. V was cut by 0 bases and J by 4 bases, with 7 bases left in between. This CDR3 is built from 13 residues. The CDR3 sequence: CASSQEGEYEQYF. The CDR3 nucleotides read TGTGCCAGCAGCCAAGAAGGTGAATACGAGCAGTACTTC.

The chain links TRBV28 to TRBJ2-5; 7 nucleotides agree with TRBD2. This CDR3 has 16 residues. V dropped 6 bases and J dropped 3; count of bases not matched to a gene: 13. The germline V gene has CDR1 MDHEN and CDR2 SYDVKM. CDR3 nucleotides: TGTGCCAGCAGGTGGACGGGGAGGGCCTCGGAAGAGACCCAGTACTTC. Its protein product is CASRWTGRASEETQYF.

This clonotype was recorded many times. This chain uses TRBV5-1 with TRBJ1-1; D not resolved. The V end was cut by 0 bases, the J end by 0 bases, with 12 bases between. The germline gives CDR1 SGHRS, CDR2 YFSETQ. This CDR3 has 16 amino acids. DNA for the CDR3: TGCGCCAGCAGCTTGGTCTCAGGACTTATGAACACTGAAGCTTTCTTT. Amino acid sequence: CASSLVSGLMNTEAFF.

J is TRBJ2-1 and V is TRBV20-1; 12 nucleotides line up with TRBD2. The CDR3 sequence is 17 residues long. With V trimmed by 7 bases and J by 0 bases, 10 bases remained unmatched. Germline V gene lookup returns CDR1 DFQATT and CDR2 SNEGSKA (reference sequence). The CDR3 is CSVSGTSGPSSYNEQFF. The DNA of the CDR3 is TGCAGTGTTTCCGGGACTAGCGGGCCAAGCTCCTACAATGAGCAGTTCTTC.

There are many counts of this clonotype. The chain employs TRBV12-3 or TRBV12-4 and TRBJ1-4; D might be TRBD1 (6 bases). There are 13 residues in the CDR3. With 2 bases removed from V and 7 bases from J, the gap between germline ends came to 8 bases. In DNA form, the CDR3 reads TGTGCCAGCAGTTTAAACAGGGCTGAAAAACTGTTTTTT. This codes for CASSLNRAEKLFF.

This clonotype was picked up many times. The DNA for the CDR3 is TGCAGTGCCACCCGACAGCTCGAAATGGGTTTCTTT. Translation: CSATRQLEMGFF. This chain links TRBV20-1 with TRBJ1-1, with D perhaps TRBD1 (5 bases). The CDR3 runs 12 residues. The V gene's germline CDR1 is DFQATT and CDR2 SNEGSKA (reference sequence). Trimming took 6 bases from V and 13 from J, leaving 21 bases between them.

The sample holds many counts of this clonotype. The chain is built from TRBV24-1 and TRBJ2-7; tentatively, D is TRBD1 or TRBD2 (5 bases each). The CDR3 loop spans 13 amino acids. The V end lost 4 bases, the J end lost 6 bases, and 12 bases lay between the germline ends. In germline, CDR1 is KGHDR, CDR2 SFDVKD. CDR3: CATSENDGAEQYF. CDR3 sequence (DNA): TGTGCCACCAGTGAGAATGACGGGGCCGAGCAGTACTTC.

This clonotype was observed many times. The chain couples TRBV20-1 to TRBJ2-3, with D hard to call. The CDR3 sequence is 11 residues long. Germline CDR1 and CDR2: DFQATT and SNEGSKA (reference sequence). The germline V and J ends were trimmed by 7 bases and 5 bases, with 10 bases remaining between them. The CDR3 protein is CSVLVGDTQYF. The CDR3 nucleotides are TGCAGTGTTCTAGTTGGAGATACGCAGTATTTT.

This clonotype was seen many times. The V and J genes are TRBV5-1 and TRBJ2-7; 13 bases line up with TRBD2. J was trimmed by 8 bases and V by 7 bases; bases with no gene match: 9. The CDR3 has 14 amino acids. From germline, CDR1 is SGHRS and CDR2 YFSETQ. The CDR3 region has the DNA TGCGCCAGCGGCGCGACTAGCGGGAGGAAACAGCAGTACTTC. Protein: CASGATSGRKQQYF.

Comments on this clonotype: The CDR3 end shows no conserved phenylalanine or tryptophan, and so a read error is likely. The chain employs TRBV5-1 and TRBJ2-1, with 8 bases matching TRBD1. Germline V gene lookup returns CDR1 SGHRS and CDR2 YFSETQ. V was clipped by 4 bases and J by 4 bases; unmatched bases: 7. The CDR3 is 15 amino acids. CDR3 sequence reads: CASSHRDRSYNEQFL. The CDR3 nucleotides read TGCGCCAGCAGCCACCGGGACAGGAGTTACAATGAGCAGTTCTTG.

This clonotype has just a few counts. V usage is TRBV20-1 and J usage is TRBJ1-2; TRBD1 agrees at 7 bases. Trimming at V came to 2 bases and at J to 4 bases, leaving 16 bases not matched to a gene. Germline lookup yields CDR1 DFQATT and CDR2 SNEGSKA (reference sequence). The CDR3 covers 17 residues. CDR3 nucleotides: TGCAGTGCTAGAAGGTCAGGGGGATCTACGCTGGCCTATGGCTACACCTTC. This gives the protein CSARRSGGSTLAYGYTF.

This clonotype was counted many times. The chain carries TRBV18 and TRBJ2-5, with 8 nucleotides matching TRBD1. Germline CDR1 reads KGHSH; CDR2 reads LQKENI. With 5 bases clipped from V and 5 bases from J, the junction kept 4 bases outside the gene matches. This CDR3 spans 13 amino acids. In DNA form, the CDR3 reads TGTGCCAGCTCAGGACAGGGCCCGGAGACCCAGTACTTC. Its protein is CASSGQGPETQYF.

The chain employs TRBV25-1 and TRBJ2-1; D remains unclear. With 4 bases removed from V and 6 bases from J, the gap between germline ends came to 7 bases. This CDR3 is built from 12 residues. Germline V gene data show CDR1 as MGHDK and CDR2 as SYGVNS. CDR3 region: CASSVKINEQFF. Here the CDR3 DNA reads TGTGCCAGCAGTGTAAAGATCAATGAGCAGTTCTTC.

In its sample, this clonotype ranks as medium-sized. The chain combines TRBV7-3 with TRBJ2-3; D possibly matches TRBD1 or TRBD2 (5 bases each). The ends were cut back, 4 bases at V and 5 bases at J, with 16 bases in the middle. The CDR3 consists of 15 residues. Per germline, CDR1 SGHTA and CDR2 FQGTGA. The CDR3 DNA is TGTGCCAGCAGCTCCGGAGCCGGGGCGGGAGATACGCAGTATTTT. This codes for CASSSGAGAGDTQYF.

In this sample, this clonotype turned up many times. The gene calls are TRBV4-1 and TRBJ2-1; 8 bases match TRBD1. The CDR3 has 15 amino acids. V was clipped by 3 bases and J by 7 bases; unmatched bases: 8. Germline-derived CDR1 and CDR2 are MGHRA and YSYEKL. The CDR3: CASSQSTGVANEQFF. CDR3 in DNA: TGCGCCAGCAGCCAGTCGACAGGGGTGGCAAATGAGCAGTTCTTC.